Below are 21 T cell receptor beta chains sequenced from a single sample in a study of blood T cell repertoires in COVID-19. Clones were read by immunoSEQ multiplex PCR, and TCRdb kept only the in-frame ones, dropping some. The table shows approximately 300,000 clones, with 85% occurring only once. Sequenced sample: PBMCs or T cells enriched from blood (not recorded which). The origin of the receptors is a woman aged 25 to 45 who had been exposed to COVID-19.

The chain couples TRBV6-1 to TRBJ2-7; 15 bases align to TRBD2. This CDR3 has 18 residues. V gave up 4 bases and J gave up 6 bases; unmatched junction bases: 13. CDR1 is MNHNS and CDR2 is SASEGT in the germline V gene. DNA for the CDR3: TGTGCCAGCAGTGTCTCCGGACTAGCGGGAGGGCGCAGTGGCGAGCAGTACTTC. It codes for CASSVSGLAGGRSGEQYF.

The chain employs TRBV6-4 and TRBJ2-7; no reliable D call. The CDR3 spans 15 residues. Germline values: CDR1 MRHNA, CDR2 SNTAGT. The V end was cut by 2 bases, the J end by 2 bases, with 13 bases between. The CDR3 DNA follows: TGTGCCAGCAGTGACGACACATTAGAACCCTACGAGCAGTACTTC. This translates into CASSDDTLEPYEQYF.

The chain carries TRBV7-2 and TRBJ2-7, with D perhaps TRBD1 (6 bases). V shed 5 bases and J shed 2 bases, with 13 bases lying between them. The germline V gene has CDR1 SGHTA and CDR2 FQGNSA. The CDR3 is 14 residues long. CDR3 nucleotide sequence: TGTGCCAGCAGCCTCGGGACACTGACCTACGAGCAGTACTTC. It translates to CASSLGTLTYEQYF. Together with reference TRBV7-2 and TRBJ2-7, the CDR3 gives the full variable domain: GAGVSQSPSNKVTEKGKDVELRCDPISGHTALYWYRQSLGQGLEFLIYFQGNSAPDKSGLPSDRFSAERTGGSVSTLTIQRTQQEDSAVYLCASSLGTLTYEQYFGPGTRLTVT.

This clone was detected only a few times. The chain uses TRBV7-9 and TRBJ2-1; D is possibly TRBD2 (6 bases). The CDR3 loop spans 15 amino acids. V was shortened by 10 bases and J by 0 bases, with 16 bases between the two germline ends. Germline assignment: CDR1 SEHNR and CDR2 FQNEAQ (reference sequence). In DNA, the CDR3 is TGTGCCATCCGCGACCTGGGACTCTCCTACAATGAGCAGTTCTTC. Its protein is CAIRDLGLSYNEQFF.

The chain links TRBV28 to TRBJ2-7, with 7 positions matching TRBD1. This CDR3 is built from 14 residues. V was pared by 6 bases and J by 2 bases, with 7 bases of the junction left unmatched. Germline CDR1 reads MDHEN; CDR2 reads SYDVKM. The CDR3 protein is CASSPGQSTYEQYF. The CDR3 DNA reads as TGTGCCAGCAGCCCGGGACAGAGCACCTACGAGCAGTACTTC.

The chain recombines TRBV10-3 with TRBJ2-1; TRBD2 is a possible D gene (6 bases). The germline V and J ends were trimmed by 9 bases and 5 bases, with 20 bases remaining between them. The CDR3 is made up of 15 amino acids. Germline CDR1 and CDR2: ENHRY and SYGVKD. This CDR3 reads CAIGLRGSLDNEQFF. The CDR3 DNA follows: TGTGCCATAGGGCTCCGGGGGTCTTTGGACAATGAGCAGTTCTTC.

The J gene is TRBJ2-3, the V gene TRBV5-4; TRBD2 aligns across 9 bases. From germline, CDR1 is SGHNT and CDR2 YYREEE (reference sequence). The CDR3 has 14 residues. V shed 4 bases, J shed 4 bases, and the junction held 4 bases outside the gene matches. The CDR3: CASSTTSGSDTQYF. DNA of the CDR3: TGTGCCAGCAGCACTACTAGCGGGTCAGATACGCAGTATTTT.

J is TRBJ1-5 and V is TRBV28, with D possibly TRBD1 on 6 matching bases. There are 16 residues in the CDR3. Germline CDR1 is MDHEN and CDR2 is SYDVKM. V was cut by 5 bases and J by 0 bases, with 14 bases left in between. As DNA, the CDR3 is TGTGCCAGCAGTCCCGGCGGACAGATTAGCAATCAGCCCCAGCATTTT. Translation gives CASSPGGQISNQPQHF. Full variable domain (missing parts from reference TRBV28 and TRBJ1-5): DVKVTQSSRYLVKRTGEKVFLECVQDMDHENMFWYRQDPGLGLRLIYFSYDVKMKEKGDIPEGYSVSREKKERFSLILESASTNQTSMYLCASSPGGQISNQPQHFGDGTRLSIL.

The CDR3 loop reads CASSPGTGFYTF. CDR3 bases: TGTGCCAGCTCACCCGGGACAGGCTTCTACACCTTC. V is TRBV18 and J is TRBJ1-2; 8 bases map to TRBD1. Trimming cost V 3 bases and J 10 bases; bases outside gene matches: 4. Looked up from germline, CDR1 is KGHSH and CDR2 is LQKENI. The CDR3 has 12 residues.

The rearrangement uses TRBV28 and TRBJ2-1; 14 positions match TRBD2. CDR3 length: 17 amino acids. J lost 1 base, V lost 10 bases, and 9 bases had no gene match. Germline lookup yields CDR1 MDHEN and CDR2 SYDVKM. CDR3 in DNA: TGTGCCACAGGACTAGCGGGAGGAATAACTTCCTACAATGAGCAGTTCTTC. Translating it yields CATGLAGGITSYNEQFF.

This clone appeared once. The chain carries TRBV7-9 and TRBJ1-2; possible D gene TRBD1, 6 bases. Germline V gene lookup returns CDR1 SEHNR and CDR2 FQNEAQ (reference sequence). The CDR3 contains 16 residues. The ends were cut back, 4 bases at V and 4 bases at J, with 19 bases in the middle. In nucleotides, the CDR3 is TGTGCCAGCAGCTCGAGTGTCGGGGGGCCAGTCTATGGCTACACCTTC. Protein sequence: CASSSSVGGPVYGYTF.

The V and J genes are TRBV2 and TRBJ2-7; 8 nucleotides agree with TRBD2. Per germline, CDR1 SNHLY and CDR2 FYNNEI. CDR3 size: 15 residues. V gave up 8 bases and J gave up 2 bases; unmatched junction bases: 11. The CDR3 region is CASQDGLAATYEQYF. CDR3 in DNA: TGTGCCAGCCAAGACGGACTAGCCGCAACCTACGAGCAGTACTTC. The full variable domain, rest sourced from reference TRBV2 and TRBJ2-7, is EPEVTQTPSHQVTQMGQEVILRCVPISNHLYFYWYRQILGQKVEFLVSFYNNEISEKSEIFDDQFSVERPDGSNFTLKIRSTKLEDSAMYFCASQDGLAATYEQYFGPGTRLTVT.

The chain links TRBV4-3 to TRBJ1-2, with D perhaps matching TRBD1 (5 bases). Trimming cost V 4 bases and J 7 bases, with 19 bases left between them. The CDR3 contains 15 residues. Germline V lookup: CDR1 LGHNA, CDR2 YSLEER. The CDR3 coding sequence is TGCGCCAGCAGCCCCAAGTGGCAGGGTGGAGTTGGCTACACCTTC. Its translation is CASSPKWQGGVGYTF.

The chain has TRBV2 and TRBJ2-7; no firm D call. Trimming stripped 5 bases from V and 0 bases from J, with 8 bases between. Germline V gene sequence: CDR1 SNHLY, CDR2 FYNNEI. The CDR3 consists of 13 residues. CDR3 nucleotide sequence: TGTGCCAGCAGTTACTCGTCCTCCTACGAGCAGTACTTC. It encodes CASSYSSSYEQYF.

The CDR3 sequence: CASSLRFGRGTSYEQYF. DNA of the CDR3: TGTGCCAGCAGCTTACGGTTTGGCAGGGGGACCTCCTACGAGCAGTACTTC. This rearrangement joins TRBV7-8 to TRBJ2-7, with 7 bases that match TRBD1. The V gene end was trimmed by 2 bases and the J gene end by 0 bases; junction bases not matched to a gene: 10. Germline CDR1 SGHVS, CDR2 FQNEAQ. The length of the CDR3 is 17 residues.

The chain couples TRBV24-1 to TRBJ2-7, with 9 positions matching TRBD1. Looked up from germline, CDR1 is KGHDR and CDR2 is SFDVKD. The J segment lost 1 base and the V segment lost 4 bases, leaving 10 bases of the junction unmatched. CDR3 length: 17 amino acids. The DNA of the CDR3 is TGTGCCACCAGTGACTCAACCGGGACAGGGATGTCCTACGAGCAGTACTTC. Amino acid sequence: CATSDSTGTGMSYEQYF.

This sequence joins TRBV9 and TRBJ2-4; D not certain. CDR3 length: 15 residues. CDR1 SGDLS and CDR2 YYNGEE come from the germline V gene. V was pared by 0 bases and J by 0 bases, with 7 bases between. CDR3 region: CASSVDPVAKNIQYF. CDR3 DNA: TGTGCCAGCAGCGTAGACCCAGTAGCCAAAAACATTCAGTACTTC.

The gene calls are TRBV30 and TRBJ2-7; D possibly corresponds to TRBD1 (5 bases). The CDR3 length is 16 residues. V lost 1 base and J 5 bases, leaving 21 bases between the germline ends. Germline loops: CDR1 GTSNPN, CDR2 SVGIG (reference sequence). The CDR3 protein is CAWSGPSFQGAHEQYF. In DNA, the CDR3 is TGTGCCTGGAGTGGCCCTAGTTTCCAGGGCGCTCACGAGCAGTACTTC.

The chain uses TRBV2 and TRBJ2-1; a weak D match, TRBD2 (5 bases). This CDR3 spans 13 amino acids. Germline V gene sequence: CDR1 SNHLY, CDR2 FYNNEI. Trimming took off 9 bases at V and 4 bases at J, with 13 bases between the two ends. The CDR3 loop reads CASRSGEYNEQFF. CDR3 nucleotides: TGTGCCAGTAGATCCGGGGAATACAATGAGCAGTTCTTC.

The chain employs TRBV27 and TRBJ2-1; the match to TRBD2 covers 7 bases. Germline V gene data show CDR1 as MNHEY and CDR2 as SMNVEV (reference sequence). The trim removed 3 bases at V and 4 bases at J, leaving 6 bases unmatched. The CDR3 totals 15 residues. For the CDR3, the DNA is TGTGCCAGCAGTTTTTACGGCGGGGGATACAATGAGCAGTTCTTC. Translated: CASSFYGGGYNEQFF.

The chain combines TRBV7-2 with TRBJ2-6; D remains unclear. Trimming cost V 5 bases and J 6 bases, with 8 bases left between them. This CDR3 contains 13 residues. CDR1 and CDR2 from the germline V gene are SGHTA and FQGNSA. CDR3 sequence reads: CASSQPVANVLTF. DNA for the CDR3: TGTGCCAGCAGCCAACCAGTGGCCAACGTCCTGACTTTC.